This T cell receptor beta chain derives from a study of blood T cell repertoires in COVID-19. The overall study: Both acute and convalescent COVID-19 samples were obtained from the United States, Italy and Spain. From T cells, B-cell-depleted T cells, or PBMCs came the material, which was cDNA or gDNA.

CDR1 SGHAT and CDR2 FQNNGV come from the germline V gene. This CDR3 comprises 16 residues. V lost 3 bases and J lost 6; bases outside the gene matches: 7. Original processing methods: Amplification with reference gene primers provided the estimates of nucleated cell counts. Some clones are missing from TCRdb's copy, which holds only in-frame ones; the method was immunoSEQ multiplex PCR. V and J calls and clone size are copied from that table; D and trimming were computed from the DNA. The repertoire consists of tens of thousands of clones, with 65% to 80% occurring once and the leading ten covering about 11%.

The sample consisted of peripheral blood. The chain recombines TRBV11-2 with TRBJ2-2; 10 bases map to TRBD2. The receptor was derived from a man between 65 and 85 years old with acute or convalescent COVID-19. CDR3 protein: CASSFPSGGASGELFF. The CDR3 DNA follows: TGTGCCAGCAGCTTTCCCAGCGGGGGGGCGTCCGGGGAGCTGTTTTTT.